A selection of T cell receptor beta chains follows, all from one sample in a study of breast tumors, draining lymph nodes, adjacent tissues. TCRdb fed the multiplex PCR reads into MiXCR, producing one record per CDR3 protein. There are about 140,000 distinct CDR3 sequences in the sample; 32% occur only once, and roughly 2.3% lies in the top ten. Input material: axillary lymph node tissue. The receptor set was obtained from a female donor with breast cancer. Some clones in this sample may be carry-over from other donors' samples. The conserved cysteine and the conserved F or W are not part of the CDR3 here. A D gene is named only where the DNA matches it firmly. Size values are once, few and many counts, or a class for expanded clones, and some rows have none.

J gene: TRBJ2-1
clone size: -
V gene: TRBV29-1
D gene: TRBD2
CDR3 protein: SVRLAGLNEQF

J gene: TRBJ2-7
clone size: many
V gene: TRBV5-6
D gene: TRBD1
CDR3 protein: ASSNRGTLLYEQY

J gene: TRBJ2-7
clone size: many
V gene: TRBV6-5
D gene: -
CDR3 protein: ASSHAVSAVGEQY

J gene: TRBJ2-7
clone size: many
V gene: TRBV6-1
D gene: -
CDR3 protein: ASSEGTKPYEQY

J gene: TRBJ2-5
clone size: -
V gene: TRBV10-3
D gene: -
CDR3 protein: AISASSFQGDETQY

J gene: TRBJ2-1
clone size: many
V gene: TRBV7-3
D gene: TRBD1
CDR3 protein: ASSFYTGQGEGEQF

J gene: TRBJ1-5
clone size: many
V gene: TRBV7-8
D gene: -
CDR3 protein: ASSFRAGDSNQPQH

J gene: TRBJ1-5
clone size: many
V gene: TRBV5-8
D gene: -
CDR3 protein: ASSSLGGGLMQPQH

J gene: TRBJ2-3
clone size: many
V gene: TRBV20-1
D gene: -
CDR3 protein: SEAGTDTQY

J gene: TRBJ1-6
clone size: many
V gene: TRBV20-1
D gene: -
CDR3 protein: SAWPGGSSPLH

J gene: TRBJ2-3
clone size: -
V gene: TRBV7-9
D gene: -
CDR3 protein: ASHLSTRTDTQY

J gene: TRBJ1-1
clone size: few
V gene: TRBV9
D gene: -
CDR3 protein: ASSEALPNTEAF

J gene: TRBJ2-5
clone size: many
V gene: TRBV3-1
D gene: TRBD2
CDR3 protein: ASSPWGGEIETQY

J gene: TRBJ2-5
clone size: many
V gene: TRBV11-1
D gene: TRBD2
CDR3 protein: ASSLSRGLAGRQETQY

J gene: TRBJ2-1
clone size: -
V gene: TRBV29-1
D gene: TRBD2
CDR3 protein: SVEVAGGHNEQF